The 18 T cell receptor beta chains below come from one sample, sequenced in a study of long-term antiretroviral therapy in people with HIV. Sequencing used immunoSEQ v3.0 at survey level. Generated by immunoSEQ multiplex PCR, the TCRdb table keeps only in-frame clones and is missing some. This table has fewer than 45,000 clones, 80% to 90% appearing once. The sequencing here drew on unsorted PBMCs, taken 2.2 years after starting antiretroviral therapy. Receptors originate from a man aged 18 to 30 with HIV.

The chain couples TRBV29-1 to TRBJ2-7, with TRBD1 identical over 7 bases. The length of the CDR3 is 12 residues. With V trimmed by 7 bases and J by 3 bases, 6 bases remained unmatched. The V gene's germline CDR1 is SQVTM and CDR2 ANQGSEA. CDR3 amino acids: CSAGQLFYEQYF. The CDR3 DNA is TGCAGCGCGGGACAGCTTTTCTACGAGCAGTACTTC.

V and J are TRBV28 and TRBJ1-2; 7 bases are shared with TRBD1. The junction had 8 bases not matched to a gene; V was cut back by 1 base and J by 3 bases. CDR1 and CDR2 (germline): MDHEN, SYDVKM. This CDR3 comprises 16 residues. This CDR3 is CASSLFGGQDYYGYTF. In DNA form, the CDR3 reads TGTGCCAGCAGTTTATTCGGTGGACAGGACTACTATGGCTACACCTTC.

In its sample, this clone was seen a few times. J is TRBJ1-3 and V is TRBV4-2, with TRBD1 identical over 7 bases. This CDR3 region has 17 residues. The germline gives CDR1 LGHNA, CDR2 YNFKEQ. V lost 0 bases, J lost 2 bases, and 7 bases stayed unmatched. For the CDR3, the DNA is TGTGCCAGCAGCCAAGATCGTGGCAGGGGGGCTGGAAACACCATATATTTT. Translated, it gives CASSQDRGRGAGNTIYF.

This chain joins TRBV7-2 and TRBJ1-2; tentatively, D is TRBD1 (5 bases). Germline loops: CDR1 SGHTA, CDR2 FQGNSA. V was pared by 5 bases and J by 5 bases, with 15 bases between. This CDR3 contains 14 residues. CDR3 bases: TGTGCCAGCAGCGTCTTGGCAGGGCCGTATGGCTACACCTTC. Protein product: CASSVLAGPYGYTF. The complete variable domain, with remaining parts taken from reference TRBV7-2 and TRBJ1-2, reads GAGVSQSPSNKVTEKGKDVELRCDPISGHTALYWYRQSLGQGLEFLIYFQGNSAPDKSGLPSDRFSAERTGGSVSTLTIQRTQQEDSAVYLCASSVLAGPYGYTFGSGTRLTVV.

This chain joins TRBV18 and TRBJ2-1; 14 positions agree with TRBD2. The germline CDR1 and CDR2 sequences are KGHSH and LQKENI. V shed 4 bases, J shed 0 bases, and the junction held 11 bases outside the gene matches. CDR3 size: 20 residues. For the CDR3, the DNA is TGTGCCAGCTCACGACGGACTAGCGGGGGGAGTTTCAGCTCCTACAATGAGCAGTTCTTC. Translated: CASSRRTSGGSFSSYNEQFF.

The genes are TRBV9 and TRBJ2-6; TRBD1 or TRBD2 may be the D gene (6 bases each). CDR3 length: 15 amino acids. Germline CDR1 reads SGDLS; CDR2 reads YYNGEE. V lost 5 bases to trimming and J lost 2 bases, with 11 bases between them. This chain's CDR3 is CASREEGAGANVLTF. CDR3 nucleotides: TGTGCCAGCAGAGAGGAGGGGGCTGGGGCCAACGTCCTGACTTTC.

The chain is built from TRBV7-9 and TRBJ1-2; D gene ambiguous. CDR1 is SEHNR, CDR2 FQNEAQ, per germline (reference sequence). The CDR3 totals 16 residues. The germline V and J ends were trimmed by 0 bases and 8 bases, with 19 bases remaining between them. CDR3: CASSLASGGPGSGYTF. The CDR3 DNA sequence: TGTGCCAGCAGCTTAGCGTCAGGCGGCCCGGGGAGCGGCTACACCTTC.

This sequence joins TRBV18 and TRBJ2-7; D is uncertain. V was clipped by 6 bases and J by 0 bases, with 0 bases between them. The CDR3 sequence is 10 residues long. CDR1 is KGHSH, CDR2 LQKENI, per germline. CDR3 bases: TGTGCCAGCTCCTCCTACGAGCAGTACTTC. Translated: CASSSYEQYF.

This chain links TRBV7-3 with TRBJ2-7; 10 positions agree with TRBD1. The CDR3 has 15 residues. The germline V gene has CDR1 SGHTA and CDR2 FQGTGA. Trimming removed 4 bases from V and 3 bases from J; junction bases left unmatched: 6. The chain's CDR3 is CASSSPDRGLYEQYF. The CDR3 DNA follows: TGTGCCAGCAGCTCCCCTGACAGGGGGCTCTACGAGCAGTACTTC.

CDR3 region: CASNTGPYGAQYF. Written as DNA, the CDR3 is TGTGCCAGCAATACAGGCCCTTATGGAGCCCAGTACTTC. The V gene is TRBV6-1, the J gene TRBJ2-5, with a weak D call TRBD1 (5 bases). This CDR3 is built from 13 residues. V shed 7 bases and J shed 9 bases, with 18 bases lying between them. The V gene's germline CDR1 is MNHNS and CDR2 SASEGT.

V usage is TRBV7-8 and J usage is TRBJ2-7; 11 nucleotides line up with TRBD2. Germline CDR1 is SGHVS and CDR2 is FQNEAQ. This CDR3 is 14 amino acids long. Trimming removed 6 bases from V and 5 bases from J; junction bases left unmatched: 6. CDR3: CASSNSGGAHEQYF. CDR3 DNA sequence: TGTGCCAGCAGTAATAGCGGGGGGGCCCACGAGCAGTACTTC.

In its sample, this clone was seen a few times. The chain employs TRBV30 and TRBJ1-2; D gene uncertain. Germline V gene lookup returns CDR1 GTSNPN and CDR2 SVGIG (reference sequence). This CDR3 is 12 amino acids long. The V end was cut by 4 bases, the J end by 3 bases, with 9 bases between. In nucleotides, the CDR3 is TGTGCCTGGACTAGGGCAGACTATGGCTACACCTTC. Encoded protein: CAWTRADYGYTF.

The chain links TRBV11-2 to TRBJ2-1; tentative D call: TRBD2 (6 bases). The CDR3 is 13 amino acids. The germline CDR1 and CDR2 sequences are SGHAT and FQNNGV. V was pared by 7 bases and J by 6 bases, with 13 bases between. CDR3 sequence: CASISGQFNEQFF. The CDR3 coding sequence is TGTGCCAGCATCAGCGGGCAGTTCAATGAGCAGTTCTTC. Complete variable domain (other parts from reference TRBV11-2 and TRBJ2-1): EAGVAQSPRYKIIEKRQSVAFWCNPISGHATLYWYQQILGQGPKLLIQFQNNGVVDDSQLPKDRFSAERLKGVDSTLKIQPAKLEDSAVYLCASISGQFNEQFFGPGTRLTVL.

Only one count was recorded for this clone. V and J are TRBV5-1 and TRBJ1-2; TRBD1 is a possible D gene (5 bases). The V gene's germline CDR1 is SGHRS and CDR2 YFSETQ. The CDR3 is 12 amino acids. Trimming removed 0 bases from V and 9 bases from J, with 9 bases in between. CDR3 region: CASSLEGWSYTF. Written as DNA, the CDR3 is TGCGCCAGCAGCTTGGAGGGGTGGAGCTACACCTTC. The variable domain in full, with the rest retrieved from reference TRBV5-1 and TRBJ1-2, is KAGVTQTPRYLIKTRGQQVTLSCSPISGHRSVSWYQQTPGQGLQFLFEYFSETQRNKGNFPGRFSGRQFSNSRSEMNVSTLELGDSALYLCASSLEGWSYTFGSGTRLTVV.

The V call is TRBV28, the J call TRBJ1-1, with D unresolved. Germline CDR1 reads MDHEN; CDR2 reads SYDVKM. The CDR3 has 13 residues. The ends were cut back, 7 bases at V and 0 bases at J, with 9 bases in the middle. This CDR3 is CASKSTVNTEAFF. CDR3 in DNA: TGTGCCAGCAAAAGTACCGTGAACACTGAAGCTTTCTTT.

The chain uses TRBV5-1 and TRBJ2-7, with 7 bases that match TRBD1. With V trimmed by 9 bases and J by 3 bases, 15 bases remained unmatched. In germline, CDR1 is SGHRS, CDR2 YFSETQ. There are 15 residues in the CDR3. In nucleotides, the CDR3 is TGCGCCACCTCGAAAGCTGGCGGACAGGACTACGAGCAGTACTTC. It yields the protein CATSKAGGQDYEQYF.

This chain connects TRBV4-1 to TRBJ1-1; TRBD1 agrees at 7 bases. Trimming cost V 8 bases and J 4 bases; bases outside gene matches: 13. The CDR3 spans 15 residues. Germline lookup yields CDR1 MGHRA and CDR2 YSYEKL. Written as DNA, the CDR3 is TGCGCCAGCGTAACTTACAGGGGAGGGTTCACTGAAGCTTTCTTT. It encodes CASVTYRGGFTEAFF.

V is TRBV28 and J is TRBJ2-7; weak D call: TRBD2 (5 bases). CDR1 and CDR2 (germline): MDHEN, SYDVKM. Trimming took off 4 bases at V and 1 base at J, with 14 bases between the two ends. The CDR3 extends over 15 amino acids. CDR3 sequence (DNA): TGTGCCAGCAGTTGGGTGCGGGTAGGGTCCTACGAGCAGTACTTC. Translated, it gives CASSWVRVGSYEQYF.